The sequence of this T cell receptor (beta chain) was determined in a study of cytomegalovirus exposure and HLA in healthy donors (dated by TCRdb to the late 2010s). Notes on the research overall: According to an earlier analysis of several hundred of the donors, 150 million to 200 million T cells yielded some 110 million unique TCR beta sequences and approximately 300 Gb of sequence data. Roughly 300 gigabases of sequencing data and tens of millions of unique TCR sequences were included in an early release covering roughly 700 HLA-typed donors. The genetic ancestry cluster associated with self-reported Caucasian donors included roughly 84% of the approximately 400 genotyped donors. The study aimed to test whether cataloging public T cell receptors could reveal signatures of past pathogen exposure. The study used immunosequencing to profile the T cell repertoires of under 700 subjects and linked those repertoires to cytomegalovirus serostatus. Besides the first cohort of under 700 subjects, a separate validation cohort made up of roughly 130 different subjects was used. To predict cytomegalovirus infection status, the study combined high-throughput TCR immunosequencing, statistical association of individual TCRs with disease status, and machine learning. A later analysis re-analyzed previously published TCR beta repertoires from 650 to 800 donors and added high-resolution HLA genotyping to study TCR occurrence patterns. The later analysis used no new phenotypic data to find candidate immune exposures, relying instead on TCR beta sequences and their occurrence across donors. An earlier analysis of several hundred of the donors applied high-throughput TCR beta sequencing to assess whether each TCR beta V gene segment acted as functional or pseudogenic. Donor age, sex, ethnicity and CMV serostatus were compiled together with the repertoire data. In a later genetic analysis, genome-wide SNP genotypes for about three fifths of the roughly 670 donors were used, and that subset was treated as a discovery cohort. Every discovery cohort repertoire had been produced on one sequencing platform. HLA typing covered class I and class II loci at four-digit resolution. Typing coverage varied by locus: roughly 620-640 donors for A, B, C, DRB1 and DQB1; 522 for DQA1; more than 600 for DPA1; 450 to 480 for DPB1. Several DR-DQ haplotypes were treated as single units for association and clustering because of strong linkage in the cohort. Across about 370 genotyped donors of the cohort, an average of about 250,000 unique TCR beta nucleotide sequences per donor were sequenced, and 15% to 20% of those sequences were non-productive.

The cohort consisted of 666 healthy bone marrow donors. At the time of sampling, every cohort member was nominally healthy, though immune exposures that went unrecorded were likely present. The donor tested CMV seronegative and was one of the 352 seronegative cohort members. Every donor gave a peripheral blood sample, and the peripheral blood mononuclear cells from that sample were used for TCR beta sequencing. The Qiagen DNeasy Blood Extraction Kit was used to extract genomic DNA from the blood cell samples. Remarks on this clone: Its target antigen remains unknown. No base-level quality is on record; no much larger clone is a single base apart.

The paper as a whole reports these results and caveats: Correlated functional status among segregating V segments might reflect linkage disequilibrium, but an unknown experimental factor could not be ruled out. According to the authors, the approach could potentially be generalized to other disease states and immunological phenotypes. Roughly uniform sequencing depth across donors was assumed in presence/absence analyses, although this assumption may not hold. The earlier analysis of a few hundred of the donors excluded some 16 rarely observed V segments, including chromosome 9 orphons, because counts were too low. A later analysis found that HLA-associated TCR beta chains were more clonally expanded and had lower generation probabilities than equally common non-associated chains. Assigning TCR associations to individual alleles was difficult when HLA alleles, especially DR and DQ, strongly co-occurred. In a later analysis, most CMV-associated TCR beta chains were found to appear HLA-restricted, with HLA associations seemingly driven largely by CMV exposure. This cohort had only TCR beta chains sequenced, and the lack of alpha or paired-chain data limited which features could be detected. A group of highly shared sequence variants was considered likely to be a technical artifact of the sequencing pipeline. A later genetic analysis associated a missense DCLRE1C variant with V-gene and J-gene trimming of TCR beta chains, and an independent cohort replicated the association. A further reported finding was that TCR beta sequences accurately predicted the HLA-A and HLA-B alleles for most subjects in the first cohort. The study listed approximately 150 TCR beta chains as associated with cytomegalovirus. In a later analysis, several top co-occurrence clusters were reported to appear linked to parvovirus B19, influenza, CMV and Epstein-Barr virus. Immune exposure information for the cohort was limited to CMV serostatus. Across donors, most TCR sequences were observed very rarely, whereas some public TCRs were present in many individuals. In vitro tests confirmed that a few of the cytomegalovirus-associated TCR beta chains recognize cytomegalovirus antigens. Broadly in line with IMGT annotations, most TCR beta V segments showed up in productive rearrangements about 90% or about 30% of the time in an earlier analysis of around 550 of the donors. Specific HLA alleles were associated with 15,000 to 20,000 TCR beta sequences at a false discovery rate of 0.05 in a later analysis. HLA typing was unavailable for some donors at each locus, so association tests used only the typed subset. The classifier was reported to diagnose cytomegalovirus status with high specificity and sensitivity in both the original and validation cohorts. The 87-base-pair reads could not distinguish some IMGT-functional V segments, including TRBV6-2 and TRBV6-3, so those segments were excluded. In a later analysis, the rate of TCR association differed among HLA loci, with DRB1 alleles having the most associated TCRs and HLA-C alleles having the fewest. According to a later genetic analysis, donors in an Asian-associated ancestry cluster had fewer N-insertions in productive TCRs than the approximately 630-donor mean.

CDR1 MNHEY and CDR2 SMNVEV are derived from the germline V gene (reference sequence). V loses 2 bases of germline sequence and J loses 6 bases, and the interval between the two ends is 17 bases. Inclusive of the bounding cysteine and phenylalanine, the CDR3 is 16 residues long. Only the CDR3 DNA is retained, 48 bases long and in frame from the first base. To prepare the library, the immunoSEQ multiplex PCR assay was applied. For the multiplex PCR, a mixture combining 60 forward primers for TCR Vbeta segments and 13 reverse primers for TCR Jbeta segments was used. The CDR3 region of rearranged TCR beta genes was amplified from genomic DNA by a multiplex PCR assay. The Illumina HiSeq System was used to sequence the amplified TCR beta libraries as 87-base-pair reads. The paper's processing steps were these. A later analysis counted some 74 million unique TCR beta chains across the 670 or so repertoires, and around 9.9 million of these chains were shared by at least two donors. Raw reads were error-corrected and collapsed into unique sequences with a nearest-neighbor algorithm that merged closely related sequences to remove PCR and sequencing errors. To assign V, D and J gene segments, CDR3 sequences were aligned to IMGT reference sequences. For a sequence to be retained, at least a six-nucleotide match to both a V gene segment and a J gene segment was required. Rearrangements were classified as productive when the CDR3 lacked stop codons and remained in frame with V and J, and all other rearrangements were classified as non-productive. CDR3 was defined by IMGT convention, running from the second conserved V-encoded cysteine to the conserved J-encoded phenylalanine. Sequences without an unambiguous match to a single V gene segment were excluded from the earlier analysis of several hundred of the donors. In an earlier analysis of almost 600 of the donors, a V segment was called functional when productive rearrangements were above 56.7%, and segregating when the standard deviation between donors exceeded 5%. A statistical classification framework was developed to diagnose cytomegalovirus status using the catalog of TCR beta chain sequences. In a later analysis, TCR nucleotide sequences were compared against IMGT/GENE-DB human TR gene sequences so that V and J genes could be assigned. In a later analysis, CDR3 sequences and most-parsimonious VDJ recombination scenarios were assigned using the TCRdist pipeline. A later analysis defined each TCR beta chain by its CDR3 amino acid sequence plus V-gene family, and excluded reads lacking a unique V-gene family. A later analysis removed 600 or so highly shared, low-generation-probability nucleotide sequences to deal with suspected cross-contamination and a sequencing artifact. In a later analysis, a clonal expansion index for each public chain was calculated from normalized within-repertoire ranks of inferred template counts. In a later analysis, generation probabilities were computed with a VDJ recombination model fitted to out-of-frame rearrangements, and the resulting probabilities were checked against IGoR. A later analysis scored TCR-TCR, TCR-HLA and TCR-CMV co-occurrence with hypergeometric tests, applying a repertoire-size bias correction to TCR pairs. False discovery rates were estimated in a later analysis by permuting HLA or CMV assignments 20 times. In a later analysis, co-occurring TCRs were grouped using DBSCAN, and TCRdist sequence similarity was added for clustering within HLA-allele-positive subsets. Co-occurrence clustering excluded repertoires with fewer than 30,000 or more than 120,000 public chains, plus five with anomalous nucleotide sharing. TCRdb took over this immuneACCESS table, retaining in-frame rearrangements with V and J assigned. Such tables are incomplete; in checked studies, under half of the missing clones stem from an unresolved V gene, and the remainder is unexplained. The V and J calls and clone size are taken from that table; D and trimming were inferred from the DNA. The sample data list over 120,000 clones, and about 84% of these were observed just once. Around 2.5% of the sample is taken by the ten largest.

This clonotype originated in a man aged 50-60 years in good health and CMV-seronegative. The sequenced sample was PBMCs. The sequence links TRBV27 to TRBJ2-1, with TRBD1 tentatively as D gene (6 bases match). The nucleotide sequence reads as follows: TGTGCCAGCAGTTTAACGGGGACAAGGGTCCGCAATGAGCAGTTCTTC. Translated, it gives CASSLTGTRVRNEQFF.